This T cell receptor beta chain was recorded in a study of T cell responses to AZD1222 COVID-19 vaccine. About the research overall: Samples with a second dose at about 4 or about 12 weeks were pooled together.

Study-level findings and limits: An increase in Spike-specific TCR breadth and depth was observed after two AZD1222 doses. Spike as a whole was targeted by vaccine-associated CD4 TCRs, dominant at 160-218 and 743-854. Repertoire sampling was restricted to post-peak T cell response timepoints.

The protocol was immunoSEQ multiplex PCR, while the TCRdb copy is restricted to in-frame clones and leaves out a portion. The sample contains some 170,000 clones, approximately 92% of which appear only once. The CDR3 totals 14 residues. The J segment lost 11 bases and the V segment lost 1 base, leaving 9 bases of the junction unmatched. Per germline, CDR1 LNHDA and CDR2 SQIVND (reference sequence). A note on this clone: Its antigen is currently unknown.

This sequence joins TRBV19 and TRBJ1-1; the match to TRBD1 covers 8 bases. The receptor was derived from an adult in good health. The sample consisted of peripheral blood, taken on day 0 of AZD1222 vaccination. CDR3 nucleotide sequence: TGTGCCAGTAGTATAGCATGGACAGGGCGAGTGGCTTTCTTT. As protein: CASSIAWTGRVAFF.